The clone carrying this T cell receptor (beta chain) was observed once. An end of the junction differs from the germline gene, which may be a read error. TCR beta libraries were made by quantitative 5'-RACE with molecular barcodes. TCRdb fed the 5' RACE reads into MiXCR, producing one record per CDR3 protein. This sample yields some 140,000 distinct CDR3 sequences, of which roughly 8.4% are seen a single time; 6% to 8% belongs to the top ten. The source of the sample is a study of CD8 T cells in ankylosing spondylitis. The TCR comes from a male donor with ankylosing spondylitis. The sequenced sample was synovial fluid, either unsorted or a sorted T cell fraction (not recorded which).

The CDR3 spells CSAKPLDRGLETQDF. As DNA, the CDR3 is TGCAGTGCTAAACCCCTCGACAGGGGGCTGGAGACCCAGGACTTC. This rearrangement joins TRBV20-1 to TRBJ2-5; 10 bases match TRBD1. From germline, CDR1 is DFQATT and CDR2 SNEGSKA (reference sequence). CDR3 size: 15 residues.